This T cell receptor (beta chain) emerged from a study of shared clonotypes between healthy human individuals. Clones were sequenced by immunoSEQ multiplex PCR, and TCRdb holds only the in-frame ones, with some missing. The profile shows hundreds of thousands of clones, 90% to 96% of them singletons. CDR3 length: 13 amino acids. Germline V CDR1 and CDR2: SNHLY, FYNNEI. V was pared by 5 bases and J by 4 bases, with 9 bases between. The receptor's source is a woman aged 25-40 years in good health. The material sequenced was naive CD4+ T cells sorted from blood. Subset of the sample: CD45RA+ positively selected. The chain has TRBV2 and TRBJ1-5; no definite D call. The CDR3 coding sequence is TGTGCCAGCAGTCCCACAGAGAATCAGCCCCAGCATTTT. It encodes CASSPTENQPQHF.